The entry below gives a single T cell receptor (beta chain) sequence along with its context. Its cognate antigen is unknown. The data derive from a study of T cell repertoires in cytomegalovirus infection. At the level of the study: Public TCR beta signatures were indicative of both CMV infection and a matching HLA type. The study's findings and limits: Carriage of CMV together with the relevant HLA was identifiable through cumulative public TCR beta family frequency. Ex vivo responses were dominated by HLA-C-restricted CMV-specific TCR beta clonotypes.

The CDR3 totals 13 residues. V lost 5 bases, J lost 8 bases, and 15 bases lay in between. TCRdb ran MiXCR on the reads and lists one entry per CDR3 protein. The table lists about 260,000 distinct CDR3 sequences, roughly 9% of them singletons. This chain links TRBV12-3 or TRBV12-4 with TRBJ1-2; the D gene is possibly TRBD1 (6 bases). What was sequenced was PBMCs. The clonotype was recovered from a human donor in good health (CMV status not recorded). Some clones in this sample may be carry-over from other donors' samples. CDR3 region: CASSPLGGGGYTF. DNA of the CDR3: TGTGCCAGCAGTCCTCTAGGGGGAGGGGGCTACACCTTC.